Below are 20 T cell receptor beta chains sequenced from a single sample in a study of tumor and adjacent non-tumor tissue in lung cancer (dated 2018 in TCRdb). Library creation used multiplex PCR. The reads were generated on an Illumina HiSeq 2500. Following protocols modified from ARM-PCR, the researchers constructed TCRbeta libraries through three rounds of nested PCR with primers (Table S4). TCRdb redid the processing of the public reads, applying fastp at Q25 and MiXCR, and retained in-frame beta chains. Every CDR3 protein is listed once, alongside the most common genes and DNA of its rows. This sample holds about 100,000 distinct CDR3 sequences; around three fifths were observed only once. Clones ranked in the top ten supply approximately 19% of the sample. RNA was extracted from bulk unsorted tissue and checked for quality with a NanoDrop ND-1000 and an Agilent 2100. Normal lung samples were distant non-tumor tissue taken more than 3 cm from the tumor edge.

The sample consisted of distant non-tumor lung tissue. These receptors came from a man aged 30-40 years with non-small cell lung cancer.

V usage is TRBV5-4 and J usage is TRBJ2-1; perhaps D is TRBD1 or TRBD2 (5 bases each). Per the germline V gene, CDR1 is SGHNT and CDR2 is YYREEE (reference sequence). This CDR3 has 14 amino acids. The V gene lost 5 bases and the J gene lost 6 bases, with 15 bases spanning the gap. The CDR3 DNA sequence: TGTGCCAGCAGTTCCGGGGCAGGCCTCAATGAGCAGTTCTTC. It codes for CASSSGAGLNEQFF.

The rearrangement joins TRBV19 to TRBJ2-5; maybe TRBD2 (5 bases). The CDR3 loop spans 13 amino acids. From germline, CDR1 is LNHDA and CDR2 SQIVND (reference sequence). V was trimmed by 8 bases and J by 5 bases, leaving 15 bases between them. The CDR3 DNA follows: TGTGCCAGTGCGACTACCTCATGGGAGACCCAGTACTTC. This encodes CASATTSWETQYF.

With regard to this clonotype: One end of the junction does not line up with germline, which may come from a read error. CDR3 bases: TGTGCTATCACCCTCCCCCGCGGGGAGAGGGCCAAAAACATTCAGCACTTC. Amino acid sequence: CAITLPRGERAKNIQHF. The V and J genes are TRBV10-3 and TRBJ2-4; TRBD2 might be the D (6 bases). This CDR3 contains 17 residues. CDR1 is ENHRY, CDR2 SYGVKD, per germline.

The V call is TRBV20-1, the J call TRBJ1-3; D not certain. CDR1 and CDR2 from the germline V gene are DFQATT and SNEGSKA (reference sequence). Trimming took off 6 bases at V and 14 bases at J, with 29 bases between the two ends. The CDR3 spans 15 residues. For the CDR3, the DNA is TGCAGTGCCATCGACCCTAGGGAGACTGGAAACACTTTATATTTT. This encodes CSAIDPRETGNTLYF.

About this clonotype itself: At one of its ends the junction is not consistent with the germline gene, which may arise from a read error. The genes are TRBV12-3 or TRBV12-4 and TRBJ2-2; D perhaps matches TRBD2 (5 bases). This CDR3 spans 16 amino acids. Written as DNA, the CDR3 is TGTGCCAGCAGTTCCCTAGCAGGAGTTCGTACCGGGGAACTGTTTTTT. Translation gives CASSSLAGVRTGELFF.

At least ten counts were recorded for this clonotype. The chain recombines TRBV5-6 with TRBJ2-1, with D perhaps given as TRBD1 or TRBD2 (6 bases each). With 0 bases removed from V and 6 bases from J, the gap between germline ends came to 13 bases. The CDR3 is 15 amino acids. CDR1 and CDR2 (germline): SGHDT, YYEEEE. The DNA for the CDR3 is TGTGCCAGCAGCTTGGCTGGGGGGCCGAGCAATGAGCAGTTCTTC. Amino acids: CASSLAGGPSNEQFF.

J is TRBJ2-1 and V is TRBV11-3; the D gene is possibly TRBD1 (6 bases). There are 15 residues in the CDR3. Germline lookup yields CDR1 SGHNT and CDR2 YENEEA. The CDR3 region is CVRSPSGELYNEQFF. The CDR3 nucleotides are TGTGTCAGGAGCCCTTCAGGGGAACTCTACAATGAGCAGTTCTTC.

This clonotype has a count of ten or more. The CDR3 here is CASSGFSRETQYF. The CDR3 nucleotides are TGTGCCAGCAGCGGCTTCTCCCGAGAGACCCAGTACTTC. The gene calls are TRBV5-6 and TRBJ2-5; D uncertain. This CDR3 is built from 13 residues. Germline values: CDR1 SGHDT, CDR2 YYEEEE. Trimming pared 4 bases from V and 4 bases from J, leaving 11 bases between.

This clonotype was detected only a few times. The CDR3 bases are TGCGCCAGCAGCCCGACCGGGACGGTTAGGGGCACAGATACGCAGTATTTT. It codes for CASSPTGTVRGTDTQYF. The chain uses TRBV5-1 and TRBJ2-3; D is perhaps TRBD1 or TRBD2 (5 bases each). The germline V gene encodes CDR1 SGHRS and CDR2 YFSETQ. The CDR3 length is 17 residues. V was pared by 4 bases and J by 1 base, with 19 bases between. The complete variable domain, with remaining parts taken from reference TRBV5-1 and TRBJ2-3, reads KAGVTQTPRYLIKTRGQQVTLSCSPISGHRSVSWYQQTPGQGLQFLFEYFSETQRNKGNFPGRFSGRQFSNSRSEMNVSTLELGDSALYLCASSPTGTVRGTDTQYFGPGTRLTVL.

The chain uses TRBV11-3 and TRBJ1-3; perhaps TRBD1 as D (6 bases). The CDR3 covers 21 residues. Germline CDR1 is SGHNT and CDR2 is YENEEA. Deletions cut 0 bases from V and 4 bases from J, with 28 bases between. The CDR3 sequence: CASSLDPGTHCPFFFGNTIYF. As DNA, the CDR3 is TGTGCCAGCAGCTTAGATCCCGGGACACACTGCCCTTTTTTTTTCGGAAACACCATATATTTT.

This clonotype was detected a few times. This may stem from a read error, because a much larger clone lies one nucleotide away. The chain is built from TRBV4-2 and TRBJ2-5; TRBD2 might be the D (7 bases). Between the trimmed V and J ends, which lost 4 bases and 3 bases, there was a span of 18 bases. This CDR3 spans 16 amino acids. Germline CDR1 reads LGHNA; CDR2 reads YNFKEQ. The CDR3 sequence: CASSLRWGGPEETQYF. DNA for the CDR3: TGTGCCAGCAGCCTAAGGTGGGGGGGCCCTGAAGAGACCCAGTACTTC.

Worth noting for this clonotype: At one boundary the junction diverges from the germline segment, which might be a read error. The rearrangement links TRBV24-1 to TRBJ2-1; 9 bases fit TRBD1. Germline V gene lookup returns CDR1 KGHDR and CDR2 SFDVKD. CDR3 length: 18 residues. As DNA, the CDR3 is TGTGCCACCAGTGATTCCACCCCGGGACAGGGATCCTGCAATGAGCAGTTCTTC. Residues: CATSDSTPGQGSCNEQFF.

Regarding this clonotype: At one of its ends the junction is not consistent with the germline gene, which may arise from a read error. The chain is built from TRBV20-1 and TRBJ1-4; 7 bases are shared with TRBD1. This CDR3 is built from 14 residues. Per the germline V gene, CDR1 is DFQATT and CDR2 is SNEGSKA (reference sequence). The CDR3 nucleotides read TGCTGTGCCTCGACACAGGGGTTGAATGAAAAACTATTTTTT. Residues: CCASTQGLNEKLFF.

In its sample, this clonotype was seen many times. The chain couples TRBV12-3 or TRBV12-4 to TRBJ1-6; D gene uncertain. The CDR3 contains 17 residues. V lost 3 bases, J lost 4 bases, and 16 bases lay in between. The CDR3 DNA sequence: TGTGCCAGCAGTTTGAGAACCTTAGGAGATTATAATTCACCCCTCCACTTT. It translates to CASSLRTLGDYNSPLHF.

Concerning this clonotype: A read error is likely, as this CDR3 ends without the conserved phenylalanine or tryptophan. The chain's CDR3 is CASSSSSSDDQFS. The CDR3, as DNA: TGTGCCAGCAGCTCCTCTTCGTCGGATGATCAGTTCTCC. The chain employs TRBV11-1 and TRBJ2-1; no firm D call. Looked up from germline, CDR1 is SGHAT and CDR2 is FQDESV (reference sequence). The CDR3 is made up of 13 amino acids.

This clonotype has just a few counts. It may be a read error: a sequence one base away is much more abundant. J is TRBJ2-7 and V is TRBV20-1; D assignment may be TRBD1 or TRBD2 (5 bases each). V gave up 3 bases and J gave up 4 bases, with 16 bases separating them. The germline V gene encodes CDR1 DFQATT and CDR2 SNEGSKA (reference sequence). The CDR3 runs to 14 residues. The CDR3 coding sequence is TGCAGTGCTAGCGTTCCTTGGGACGTTTACGAGCAGTACTTC. This encodes CSASVPWDVYEQYF.

This clonotype has a handful of counts. The V and J genes are TRBV11-2 and TRBJ2-5; 9 positions match TRBD1. J was trimmed by 1 base and V by 5 bases; bases with no gene match: 8. CDR1 SGHAT and CDR2 FQNNGV come from the germline V gene. CDR3 length: 16 amino acids. CDR3 DNA: TGTGCCAGCAGCGCCGGTCGGGACAGGGTCCAAGAGACCCAGTACTTC. This translates into CASSAGRDRVQETQYF.

As for this clonotype: A single base separates this from a much larger clone, so it may be a read error. The rearrangement joins TRBV20-1 to TRBJ2-3, with D perhaps assigned TRBD1 or TRBD2 (6 bases each). V was shortened by 5 bases and J by 4 bases, with 16 bases between the two germline ends. This CDR3 contains 14 residues. In germline, CDR1 is DFQATT, CDR2 SNEGSKA (reference sequence). CDR3 nucleotides: TGCAGTGCTGAGAAAGGGGGAGGCGCAGATACGCAGTATTTT. It yields the protein CSAEKGGGADTQYF.

The V call is TRBV29-1, the J call TRBJ1-2; D possibly corresponds to TRBD1 (5 bases). The CDR3 spans 14 residues. Trimming removed 3 bases from V and 11 bases from J, with 22 bases in between. Germline CDR1 SQVTM, CDR2 ANQGSEA. CDR3 protein: CSVDAGAGNYRYTF. The CDR3, as DNA: TGCAGCGTTGATGCCGGGGCAGGAAACTATAGGTACACCTTC.

The gene calls are TRBV6-2 or TRBV6-3 and TRBJ2-7; tentatively, D is TRBD2 (5 bases). Germline CDR1 and CDR2: MNHEY and SVGEGT. With 5 bases removed from V and 8 bases from J, the gap between germline ends came to 22 bases. The CDR3 covers 15 residues. The CDR3 bases are TGTGCCAGCAGTGACTATTCGGCCGAGAACTATAAGCAGTACTTC. This translates into CASSDYSAENYKQYF.